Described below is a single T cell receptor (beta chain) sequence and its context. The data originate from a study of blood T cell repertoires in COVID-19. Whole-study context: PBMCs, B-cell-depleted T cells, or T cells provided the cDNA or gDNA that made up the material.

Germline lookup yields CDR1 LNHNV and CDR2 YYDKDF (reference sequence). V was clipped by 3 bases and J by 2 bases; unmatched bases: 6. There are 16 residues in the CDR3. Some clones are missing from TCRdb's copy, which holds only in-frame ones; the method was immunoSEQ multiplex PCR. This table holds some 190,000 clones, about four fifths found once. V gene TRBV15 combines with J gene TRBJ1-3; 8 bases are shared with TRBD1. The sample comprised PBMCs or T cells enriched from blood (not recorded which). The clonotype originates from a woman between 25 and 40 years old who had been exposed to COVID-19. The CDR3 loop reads CATSREPTGAGNTIYF. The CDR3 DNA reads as TGTGCCACCAGCAGGGAACCGACAGGGGCTGGAAACACCATATATTTT.